These T cell receptor beta chains were read from a single sample in a study of technical replicates of blood from several donors. Assay used: immunoSEQ multiplex PCR; TCRdb lists only in-frame clones, some missing. The sample contains about 100,000 clones, approximately 94% of which appear only once. The sample comprised T cells isolated from PBMCs. Source of these receptors: a human donor in good health. CDR3s include the opening cysteine and the closing phenylalanine or tryptophan. D genes are given only for firm matches. Size is stated for part of the rows, as once, few or many counts, or as a class when the clone is expanded.

J: TRBJ1-4
V: TRBV18
size: .
D: .
DNA: TGTGCCAGCTCACCTAGAACAACTAATGAAAAACTGTTTTTT
CDR3: CASSPRTTNEKLFF

J: TRBJ1-1
V: TRBV13
size: .
D: .
DNA: TGTGCCAGCAGCCCGCCGCTTGGGCCTAACACTGAAGCTTTCTTT
CDR3: CASSPPLGPNTEAFF

J: TRBJ2-7
V: TRBV2
size: .
D: .
DNA: TGTGCCGGGGCCCGAGGACAGAGGACCTCCTACGAGCAGTACTTC
CDR3: CAGARGQRTSYEQYF

J: TRBJ2-3
V: TRBV27
size: .
D: TRBD1
DNA: TGTGCCAGCTTTCCGGGACAGGGGGCAGATACGCAGTATTTT
CDR3: CASFPGQGADTQYF

J: TRBJ2-1
V: TRBV5-6
size: .
D: TRBD2
DNA: TGTGCCAGCAGCTTGGCAGCGGGAGGGCCTACTTTCTCCTACAATGAGCAGTTCTTC
CDR3: CASSLAAGGPTFSYNEQFF

J: TRBJ1-2
V: TRBV29-1
size: .
D: TRBD1
DNA: TGCAGCGTTGAAGATCGAGGAGGGGGCGGCTTTAACTATGGCTACACCTTC
CDR3: CSVEDRGGGGFNYGYTF

J: TRBJ2-5
V: TRBV20-1
size: .
D: .
DNA: TGCAGTGCTAGAGACTTAGAGACCCAGTACTTC
CDR3: CSARDLETQYF

J: TRBJ2-1
V: TRBV18
size: .
D: TRBD2
DNA: TGTGCCAGCCGACTAGCGGGAGCCTACAATGAGCAGTTCTTC
CDR3: CASRLAGAYNEQFF

J: TRBJ2-1
V: TRBV25-1
size: .
D: .
DNA: TGTGCCAGCAGTGGAGTACCGGGTGTTAACAATGAGCAGTTCTTC
CDR3: CASSGVPGVNNEQFF

J: TRBJ2-5
V: TRBV7-3
size: .
D: TRBD2
DNA: TGTGCCAGCAGCTCCTGGTCTAGCGGGGGACAAGAGACCCAGTACTTC
CDR3: CASSSWSSGGQETQYF

J: TRBJ2-1
V: TRBV5-1
size: once
D: .
DNA: TGCGCCAGCAGCGAAACAGTTAACTCCTACAATGAGCAGTTCTTC
CDR3: CASSETVNSYNEQFF

J: TRBJ2-7
V: TRBV6-1
size: .
D: TRBD2
DNA: TGTGCCAGCAGTGCCTTAGCGGGAGGGCCCTCGACCGAGCAGTACTTC
CDR3: CASSALAGGPSTEQYF

J: TRBJ1-4
V: TRBV5-5
size: .
D: TRBD1
DNA: TGTGCCAGCAGCTTAGGGACAGGGGTGGAAAAACTGTTTTTT
CDR3: CASSLGTGVEKLFF

J: TRBJ1-1
V: TRBV15
size: .
D: .
DNA: TGTGCCACCAGGGCAGGTTCGAACACTGAAGCTTTCTTT
CDR3: CATRAGSNTEAFF

J: TRBJ2-1
V: TRBV7-9
size: .
D: TRBD2
DNA: TGTGCCAGCAGCCCACCCGGGGGGGCCCTTCCGAATGAGCAGTTCTTC
CDR3: CASSPPGGALPNEQFF

J: TRBJ2-1
V: TRBV7-6
size: .
D: TRBD1
DNA: TGTGCCAGCAGCCACGGACAGGGGACCTACAATGAGCAGTTCTTC
CDR3: CASSHGQGTYNEQFF

J: TRBJ2-7
V: TRBV10-2
size: .
D: TRBD2
DNA: TGCGCCAGCAGTGAGGCCTCTAGCGGGAGAAGGGTGCAGTACTTC
CDR3: CASSEASSGRRVQYF

J: TRBJ1-6
V: TRBV4-1
size: .
D: .
DNA: TGCGCCAGCAGCCAAGTACAGGGTCTGGATTCACCCCTCCACTTT
CDR3: CASSQVQGLDSPLHF

J: TRBJ2-2
V: TRBV29-1
size: .
D: .
DNA: TGCAGCGTTGAACAGTTCACCGGGGAGCTGTTTTTT
CDR3: CSVEQFTGELFF

J: TRBJ1-2
V: TRBV15
size: .
D: TRBD1
DNA: TGTGCCACCAGTCCGGACAGGGGCCATGGCTACACCTTC
CDR3: CATSPDRGHGYTF

J: TRBJ2-5
V: TRBV10-3
size: .
D: TRBD2
DNA: TGTGCCATCAGCGCCCCACTAGCGTTGACCCAGTACTTC
CDR3: CAISAPLALTQYF

J: TRBJ1-3
V: TRBV9
size: few
D: TRBD1
DNA: TGTGCCAGCAGCGTGGACAGGGCTGGAAACACCATATATTTT
CDR3: CASSVDRAGNTIYF

J: TRBJ1-1
V: TRBV11-3
size: .
D: .
DNA: TGTGCCAGCAGCCCGACGGGGAACACTGAAGCTTTCTTT
CDR3: CASSPTGNTEAFF

J: TRBJ2-1
V: TRBV5-1
size: .
D: TRBD2
DNA: TGCGCCAGCAGCCCTCTTAGCGGGGGGGCCATCGAAGAGCAGTTCTTC
CDR3: CASSPLSGGAIEEQFF

J: TRBJ1-3
V: TRBV18
size: .
D: TRBD1
DNA: TGTGCCAGCTCACAGATTGGACAGGGGGTCTCGGCTGGAAACACCATATATTTT
CDR3: CASSQIGQGVSAGNTIYF

J: TRBJ2-5
V: TRBV10-3
size: .
D: TRBD1
DNA: TGTGCCGTCGCCGGGACAGACCAAGAGACCCAGTACTTC
CDR3: CAVAGTDQETQYF

J: TRBJ2-5
V: TRBV5-8
size: .
D: .
DNA: TGTGCCAGCAGCTTGGGTTCCGGGATGGGAATGGAGACCCAGTACTTC
CDR3: CASSLGSGMGMETQYF

J: TRBJ2-1
V: TRBV6-4
size: .
D: TRBD2
DNA: TGTGCCAGCAGTGACTCGAAAGGGTTTGGACTAGCGCGTGAGCAGTTCTTC
CDR3: CASSDSKGFGLAREQFF

J: TRBJ1-4
V: TRBV30
size: .
D: TRBD1
DNA: TGTGCCTGGAGCCAGGGGGCGTGGGCAACTAATGAAAAACTGTTTTTT
CDR3: CAWSQGAWATNEKLFF

J: TRBJ2-1
V: TRBV5-1
size: .
D: TRBD2
DNA: TGCGCCAGCAGCACCAATTCGGGGGGGCCGGAGGTGCAGTTCTTC
CDR3: CASSTNSGGPEVQFF

J: TRBJ2-7
V: TRBV5-1
size: .
D: .
DNA: TGCGCCAGCAGCTTGGCCGGAGGATTAGGGATCTACGAGCAGTACTTC
CDR3: CASSLAGGLGIYEQYF

J: TRBJ1-1
V: TRBV7-9
size: .
D: .
DNA: TGTGCCTCCCAAGGGGGAACTGAAGCTTTCTTT
CDR3: CASQGGTEAFF

J: TRBJ1-1
V: TRBV7-6
size: .
D: .
DNA: TGTGCCAGCAGCTTAGGGTCGACAGAATATGAAGCTTTCTTT
CDR3: CASSLGSTEYEAFF

J: TRBJ1-2
V: TRBV5-1
size: .
D: TRBD1
DNA: TGCGCCAGCAGCTTGGAAGGACAGGGTGAAGGCTACACCTTC
CDR3: CASSLEGQGEGYTF

J: TRBJ1-1
V: TRBV11-3
size: once
D: TRBD1
DNA: TGTGCCAGCGGGACGGAAAGGACAGGGTTTATGAACACTGAAGCTTTCTTT
CDR3: CASGTERTGFMNTEAFF

J: TRBJ2-7
V: TRBV30
size: .
D: .
DNA: TGTGCCTGGAGTGTACGAGGGGGTAGCCGTTCCTACGAGCAGTACTTC
CDR3: CAWSVRGGSRSYEQYF